This record covers a single T cell receptor (beta chain). The data originate from a study of blood T cell repertoires in COVID-19. The method was immunoSEQ multiplex PCR; TCRdb's version includes in-frame clones alone and lacks a portion of them. The sample carries about 300,000 clones, more than 70% recorded once. Sequenced: peripheral blood. This sequence was found in a woman between 45 and 65 years old with acute or convalescent COVID-19.

CDR3 coding DNA: TGTGCCAGCAGTTACTCTACAACTAGCGGGAATTTCAGGAGGACCTACGAGCAGTACTTC. It translates to CASSYSTTSGNFRRTYEQYF. The chain couples TRBV6-2 or TRBV6-3 to TRBJ2-7, with 10 nucleotides matching TRBD2. The J segment lost 2 bases and the V segment lost 0 bases, leaving 16 bases of the junction unmatched. Germline-derived CDR1 and CDR2 are MNHEY and SVGEGT. CDR3 length equals 20 residues.